This T cell receptor beta chain was observed in a study of cytomegalovirus exposure and HLA in healthy donors. The protocol was immunoSEQ multiplex PCR, while the TCRdb copy is restricted to in-frame clones and leaves out a portion. The repertoire holds approximately 270,000 clones, approximately 83% seen once, with less than 1.2% in the top ten. Trimming left V 8 bases short and J 2 bases short, with 13 bases between. The CDR3 totals 14 residues. CDR1 is KGHSH and CDR2 is LQKENI in the germline V gene. Sequencing used PBMCs. This sequence joins TRBV18 and TRBJ2-1; weak D call: TRBD1 (6 bases). This receptor was obtained from a woman between 18 and 30 years old in good health and CMV-seronegative. The CDR3 coding sequence is TGTGCCAGCCACCGGGACATCGCCTACAATGAGCAGTTCTTC. It translates to CASHRDIAYNEQFF. The variable domain in full, with the rest retrieved from reference TRBV18 and TRBJ2-1, is NAGVMQNPRHLVRRRGQEARLRCSPMKGHSHVYWYRQLPEEGLKFMVYLQKENIIDESGMPKERFSAEFPKEGPSILRIQQVVRGDSAAYFCASHRDIAYNEQFFGPGTRLTVL.